Sequencing of this T cell receptor beta chain was carried out in a study of cytomegalovirus exposure and HLA in healthy donors. Germline CDR1 reads SGHRS; CDR2 reads YFSETQ. CDR3 length: 19 residues. V shed 4 bases, J shed 0 bases, and the junction held 8 bases outside the gene matches. Both 60 Vbeta primers and 13 Jbeta primers went into the PCR. Profiled with immunoSEQ multiplex PCR; TCRdb holds only in-frame clones, not every one. The data hold 70,000 to 95,000 clones, with approximately 85% observed a single time. The chain employs TRBV5-1 and TRBJ2-1; TRBD2 matches 15 bases. This clonotype was sampled from a woman in her late teens or twenties in good health and CMV-seropositive. Sequencing was done on a sample of PBMCs. CDR3 nucleotides: TGCGCCAGCAGCGTGGGACTAGCGGGAGGAAGATCCTCCTACAATGAGCAGTTCTTC. The encoded protein is CASSVGLAGGRSSYNEQFF.